Presented here are 14 T cell receptor beta chains from one specimen sequenced in a study of tumor-infiltrating lymphocytes in primary liver carcinoma. The authors took blood RNA from unsorted whole blood and also extracted germline DNA. With a constant-region primer, TCR beta cDNA was made from approximately 450 ng of total RNA. Libraries for TCR beta were built through three nested multiplex PCR rounds, which together made up a slightly modified ARM-PCR procedure. TRBV1-TRBV30 forward primers and a C-beta reverse primer were used in the first two PCR rounds, which each ran for approximately 10 cycles. TCRdb re-derived calls from the multiplex PCR reads in MiXCR, one entry per CDR3 protein. The table has hundreds of thousands of distinct CDR3 sequences, almost 60% seen once. The source material was peripheral blood. These receptors all stem from a woman aged 30 to 39 with primary liver carcinoma and hepatitis B virus infection.

For the CDR3, the DNA is TGTGCCAGCAGCCTGGGGCGTTGCACCGGGGAGCTGTTTTTT. Its translation is CASSLGRCTGELFF. This chain uses TRBV14 with TRBJ2-2; D possibly corresponds to TRBD1 (5 bases). The CDR3 has 14 residues. Trimming removed 4 bases from V and 4 bases from J, with 10 bases in between. The germline CDR1 and CDR2 sequences are SGHDN and FVKESK.

This chain joins TRBV28 and TRBJ2-7; D not resolved. Trimming shortened V by 7 bases and J by 0 bases, and 7 bases separated the two germline ends. CDR1 is MDHEN, CDR2 SYDVKM, per germline. The CDR3 totals 12 residues. The CDR3 DNA reads as TGTGCCAGCAACGCTGCCTCCTACGAGCAGTACTTC. Protein: CASNAASYEQYF.

Ten or more counts support this clonotype. V usage is TRBV29-1 and J usage is TRBJ1-2, with 9 bases matching TRBD1. The CDR3 has 13 residues. Germline-derived CDR1 and CDR2 are SQVTM and ANQGSEA. Trimming removed 3 bases from V and 8 bases from J; junction bases left unmatched: 7. The DNA of the CDR3 is TGCAGCGTTGAGAACAGGGGGCGAGTCGGCTACACCTTC. It encodes CSVENRGRVGYTF.

With respect to this clonotype: Germline is not matched at one junction end, which may reflect a read error. This chain links TRBV6-1 with TRBJ2-2, with 9 bases that match TRBD1. The CDR3 totals 15 residues. In germline, CDR1 is MNHNS, CDR2 SASEGT. This CDR3 reads CACREPGQGNGELFF. DNA for the CDR3: TGTGCCTGCAGAGAACCGGGACAGGGTAACGGGGAGCTGTTTTTT.

Comment on this clonotype: Just one base apart from a much larger clone, this may be a read error. The rearrangement uses TRBV4-1 and TRBJ2-1; a weak D match, TRBD2 (5 bases). Germline-derived CDR1 and CDR2 are MGHRA and YSYEKL. The CDR3 consists of 16 residues. V was shortened by 4 bases and J by 12 bases, with 25 bases between the two germline ends. CDR3 sequence: CASSPQMALGGGGQFF. The CDR3 nucleotides read TGCGCCAGCAGCCCACAGATGGCCCTCGGCGGTGGAGGGCAGTTCTTC.

For this clonotype: Because it lacks the conserved phenylalanine or tryptophan at the end, this CDR3 is likely a read error. V gene TRBV12-3 or TRBV12-4 combines with J gene TRBJ2-1; 7 bases agree with TRBD2. The CDR3 totals 16 residues. With V trimmed by 3 bases and J by 0 bases, 5 bases remained unmatched. The CDR3 loop reads CASSFPAGVSYNEQFS. For the CDR3, the DNA is TGTGCCAGCAGTTTTCCGGCGGGAGTCTCCTACAATGAGCAGTTCTCC.

The chain combines TRBV12-3 or TRBV12-4 with TRBJ2-7; 9 bases map to TRBD1. The CDR3 has 12 amino acids. The V segment lost 7 bases and the J segment 9 bases; nucleotides outside the gene matches: 7. The CDR3 DNA reads as TGTGCCAGCAACGCCGGGACAGGGCGGCAGTACTTC. It is translated as CASNAGTGRQYF.

This clonotype has a count of ten or more. The chain joins TRBV6-5 to TRBJ2-7, with a weak D call TRBD1 (5 bases). The CDR3 is made up of 14 amino acids. Germline assignment: CDR1 MNHEY and CDR2 SVGAGI. V was pared by 7 bases and J by 2 bases, with 15 bases between. The CDR3 spells CASTQNRIPYEQYF. In nucleotides, the CDR3 is TGTGCCAGCACTCAAAACAGGATACCCTACGAGCAGTACTTC.

This rearrangement joins TRBV12-3 or TRBV12-4 to TRBJ1-5; possibly TRBD1 for D (6 bases). The CDR3 sequence is 15 residues long. With 0 bases removed from V and 7 bases from J, the gap between germline ends came to 13 bases. CDR3 residues: CASSLATGRKQPQHF. The DNA for the CDR3 is TGTGCCAGCAGTTTAGCAACAGGGAGGAAACAGCCCCAGCATTTT.

This clonotype has more than one count but fewer than ten. This could be a read error, since a much larger clone is one nucleotide away. DNA for the CDR3: TGTGCCAGCAGTTATCAGGGGTATGGCTACATCTTC. Amino acid sequence: CASSYQGYGYIF. This rearrangement joins TRBV6-6 to TRBJ1-2, with D maybe TRBD1 (6 bases). The CDR3 has 12 residues. Germline lookup yields CDR1 MNHNY and CDR2 SVGAGI (reference sequence).

V gene TRBV30 combines with J gene TRBJ2-5; D is unresolved. Trimming removed 2 bases from V and 5 bases from J, with 9 bases in between. CDR1 and CDR2 (germline): GTSNPN, SVGIG (reference sequence). The CDR3 runs 12 residues. The CDR3: CAWSSSMETQYF. The CDR3 nucleotides are TGTGCCTGGAGTTCTAGTATGGAGACCCAGTACTTC.

V is TRBV6-5 and J is TRBJ1-1; D unresolved. Germline lookup yields CDR1 MNHEY and CDR2 SVGAGI. This CDR3 contains 13 residues. The V gene lost 5 bases and the J gene lost 4 bases, with 11 bases spanning the gap. The CDR3 loop is CASSTQEGTEAFF. The CDR3, as DNA: TGTGCCAGCAGTACTCAAGAGGGCACTGAAGCTTTCTTT.

This clonotype was observed a few times. The gene calls are TRBV4-1 and TRBJ2-7, with TRBD2 matching 12 bases. Germline lookup yields CDR1 MGHRA and CDR2 YSYEKL. This CDR3 is 16 amino acids long. V lost 3 bases to trimming and J lost 0 bases; unmatched junction nucleotides: 3. The CDR3 region is CASSQPTSGSSYEQYF. Here the CDR3 DNA reads TGCGCCAGCAGCCAGCCGACTAGCGGGAGCTCCTACGAGCAGTACTTC.

The J gene is TRBJ2-7, the V gene TRBV4-1, with 9 bases lining up with TRBD2. V trimming: 5 bases; J trimming: 2 bases; junction bases outside the gene matches: 13. The CDR3 consists of 17 residues. CDR1 is MGHRA, CDR2 YSYEKL, per germline. The CDR3 nucleotides are TGCGCCAGCAGCTGGGACGGGGGTAGCGGGAGCACCTACGAGCAGTACTTC. This codes for CASSWDGGSGSTYEQYF.